This TCR beta chain was recovered during a study of T cells in Graves' hyperthyroidism and ophthalmopathy. V dropped 2 bases and J dropped 2; count of bases not matched to a gene: 9. The CDR3 has 17 residues. Germline CDR1 WSHSY, CDR2 SAAADI. Using RNA transcripts as the source, TCR beta CDR3 regions were amplified. Primed by the HTBI set, a first-round RT-PCR was run on the TCR CDR3. TCRdb independently ran MiXCR on the multiplex PCR reads; one entry per CDR3 protein. The sample lists around 340,000 distinct CDR3 sequences, around a sixth seen once, with around 33% in the top ten. The study enrolled patients aged 18 to 65 with newly diagnosed hyperthyroidism of under 2 months' duration. For the diagnoses, clinical symptoms, serum thyroxine and TRAb, thyroid ultrasound and orbital computed tomography were used. Whole-study findings and limits: Peripheral blood also featured most of the thyroid clonotypes expanded above 0.001. Ophthalmopathy could be told apart from stable hyperthyroidism with a 13 V-J model.

On this clonotype itself: The antigen is unknown.

The sequenced sample consisted of blood. The receptor comes from a man between 25 and 39 years old with Graves' hyperthyroidism. The chain combines TRBV10-2 with TRBJ2-3; the match to TRBD2 covers 8 bases. CDR3 nucleotide sequence: TGCGCCAGCAGTGAGCCCCAAACTAGCGGAAACACAGATACGCAGTATTTT. This sequence encodes CASSEPQTSGNTDTQYF.